This T cell receptor beta chain appears in the sequencing data of a study of blood T cell repertoires in COVID-19. Cohort 3 donors counted as recovered after two negative PCRs, clearance, or resolved symptoms. Only in-frame clones appear in the TCRdb table, and some are missing; sequencing was by immunoSEQ multiplex PCR. The sample includes 150,000 to 170,000 clones, under 90% of them seen just once. The CDR3 covers 15 residues. From germline, CDR1 is SGHRS and CDR2 YFSETQ. Trimming cost V 2 bases and J 0 bases, with 8 bases left between them. This sequence originates from a man between 50 and 59 years old who had recovered from COVID-19. The material sequenced was PBMCs or T cells enriched from blood (not recorded which). This chain uses TRBV5-1 with TRBJ2-2; D unclear. This CDR3 is CASSLAGPNTGELFF. In DNA form, the CDR3 reads TGCGCCAGCAGCTTAGCAGGCCCGAACACCGGGGAGCTGTTTTTT. Variable domain in full (rest from reference TRBV5-1 and TRBJ2-2): KAGVTQTPRYLIKTRGQQVTLSCSPISGHRSVSWYQQTPGQGLQFLFEYFSETQRNKGNFPGRFSGRQFSNSRSEMNVSTLELGDSALYLCASSLAGPNTGELFFGEGSRLTVL.